The T cell receptor beta chain under discussion was sequenced for a study of Ad26.COV2.S vaccination and SARS-CoV-2 variants. The overall study: Participants got Ad26.COV2.S intramuscularly, once or twice 56 days apart. Whole-study results and caveats: Assessments of TCR breadth and depth may have underestimated the total T cell responses.

The treatment was: 15 to 20 received Ad26.COV2.S at low or high dose, single or two shots; 5 received placebo; per-sample allocation not given. Specimen acquisition occurred on day 63 following the initial vaccine or placebo injection. At a Boston site, the person donating was an adult of 18-55 years. Germline CDR1 reads LGHNA; CDR2 reads YNFKEQ. This CDR3 spans 16 amino acids. With 1 base removed from V and 5 bases from J, the gap between germline ends came to 16 bases. The assay was immunoSEQ multiplex PCR, and TCRdb's table has in-frame clones only and misses some. The data hold hundreds of thousands of clones, with about nine tenths observed a single time. Turning to this clone: Its antigen is unknown.

This receptor was identified in a person aged 18-60 years who received the Ad26.COV2.S COVID-19 vaccine or a placebo. Sample: peripheral blood, taken in a trial of Ad26.COV2.S vaccine versus placebo. The chain is built from TRBV4-2 and TRBJ2-3; D is possibly TRBD2 (7 bases). Here the CDR3 reads CASSQVGGGPQDTQYF. In DNA form, the CDR3 reads TGTGCCAGCAGCCAAGTGGGGGGGGGCCCGCAAGATACGCAGTATTTT.